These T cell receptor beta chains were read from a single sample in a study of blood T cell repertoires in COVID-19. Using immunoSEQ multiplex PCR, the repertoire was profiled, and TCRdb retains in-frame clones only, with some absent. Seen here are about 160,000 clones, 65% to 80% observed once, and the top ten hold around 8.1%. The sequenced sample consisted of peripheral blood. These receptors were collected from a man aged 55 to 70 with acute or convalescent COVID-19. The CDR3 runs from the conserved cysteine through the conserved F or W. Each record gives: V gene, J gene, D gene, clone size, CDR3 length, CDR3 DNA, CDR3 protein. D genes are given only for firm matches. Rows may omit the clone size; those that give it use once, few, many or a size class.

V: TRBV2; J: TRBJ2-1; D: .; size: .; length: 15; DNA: TGTGCCAGCAGTGAGACTGCACAATCGGCAAATGAGCAGTTCTTC; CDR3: CASSETAQSANEQFF
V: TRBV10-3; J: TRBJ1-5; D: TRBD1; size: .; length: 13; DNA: TGTGCCATTACAGGGGTTCTCGATCAGCCCCAGCATTTT; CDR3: CAITGVLDQPQHF
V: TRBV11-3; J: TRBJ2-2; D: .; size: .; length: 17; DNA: TGTGCCAGCAGCCCTATCGTGGGGAGAGGGGGAACCGGGGAGCTGTTTTTT; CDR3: CASSPIVGRGGTGELFF
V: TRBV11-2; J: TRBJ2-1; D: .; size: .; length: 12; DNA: TGTGCCAGCAGCTCAGACCTGAATGAGCAGTTCTTC; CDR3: CASSSDLNEQFF
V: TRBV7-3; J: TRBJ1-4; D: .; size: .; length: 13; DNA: TGTGCCAGCAGCAGGATAGAGGGTGAAAAACTGTTTTTT; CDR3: CASSRIEGEKLFF
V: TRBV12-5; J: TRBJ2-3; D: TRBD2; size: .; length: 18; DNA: TGTGCTCGGGCCCCGGGAGGGGGTAGCGGGGGGGCGGCAGATACGCAGTATTTT; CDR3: CARAPGGGSGGAADTQYF
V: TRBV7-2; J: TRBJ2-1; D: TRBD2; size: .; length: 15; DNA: TGTGCCAGCAGCTCACGGGGGGGCCTTAGTGGTGAGCAGTTCTTC; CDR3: CASSSRGGLSGEQFF
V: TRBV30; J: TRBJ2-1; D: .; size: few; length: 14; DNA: TGTGCCTGGCGAGGGTACAGGGAGGGCAATGAGCAGTTCTTC; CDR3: CAWRGYREGNEQFF
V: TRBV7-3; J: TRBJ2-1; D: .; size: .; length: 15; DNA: TGTGCCAGCAGCTTAGCGGAGAGCTCCTACAATGAGCAGTTCTTC; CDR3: CASSLAESSYNEQFF
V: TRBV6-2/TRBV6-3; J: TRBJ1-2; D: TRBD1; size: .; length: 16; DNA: TGTGCCAGCAGCCCTTCCGGGACAGGGGGCGGCTATGGCTACACCTTC; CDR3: CASSPSGTGGGYGYTF
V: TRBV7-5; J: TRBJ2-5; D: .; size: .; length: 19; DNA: TGTGCCAGAAGCTGTACTAGCGGGGGGTCGCCTTCCTTCCAAGAGACCCAGTACTTC; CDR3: CARSCTSGGSPSFQETQYF
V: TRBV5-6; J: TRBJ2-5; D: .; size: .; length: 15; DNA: TGTGCCAGCAGCGCCGCGGTGGAGGGGAAAGAGACCCAGTACTTC; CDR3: CASSAAVEGKETQYF
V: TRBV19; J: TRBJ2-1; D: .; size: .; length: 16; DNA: TGTGCCAGTTCAAGGTTAGATTACAGCTCCTACAATGAGCAGTTCTTC; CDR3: CASSRLDYSSYNEQFF
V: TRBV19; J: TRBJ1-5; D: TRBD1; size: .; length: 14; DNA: TGTGCCAGTAGTGTGACAGGGGCCGGCCAGCCCCAGCATTTT; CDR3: CASSVTGAGQPQHF
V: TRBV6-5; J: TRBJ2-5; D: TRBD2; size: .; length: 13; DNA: TGTGCCAGCAGCCCGGGGGGAAAAGAGACCCAGTACTTC; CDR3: CASSPGGKETQYF
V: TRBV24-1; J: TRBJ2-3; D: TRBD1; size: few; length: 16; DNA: TGTGCCACCAGTGATAAGGGCAGGGGGATCACAGATACGCAGTATTTT; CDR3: CATSDKGRGITDTQYF
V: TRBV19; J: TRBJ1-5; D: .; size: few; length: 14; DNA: TGTGCCAGTACCTTAATGGGGGGATCTCAGCCCCAGCATTTT; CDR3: CASTLMGGSQPQHF
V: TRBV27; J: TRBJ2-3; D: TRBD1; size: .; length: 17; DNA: TGTGCCAGCAGTGGGACAGGGGGCTATTTAGGCACAGATACGCAGTATTTT; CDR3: CASSGTGGYLGTDTQYF
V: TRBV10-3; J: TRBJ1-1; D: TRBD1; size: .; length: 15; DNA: TGTGCCATCAGTGAAAACGACAGGGTGAACACTGAAGCTTTCTTT; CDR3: CAISENDRVNTEAFF
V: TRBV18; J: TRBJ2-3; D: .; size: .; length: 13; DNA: TGTGCCAGCTCGCCCCGGGCGGGAGATACGCAGTATTTT; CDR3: CASSPRAGDTQYF
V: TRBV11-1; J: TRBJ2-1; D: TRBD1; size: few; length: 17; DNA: TGTGCCAGCAGCTTAGCGCTCGGAAAGGGGGCGGGTAATGAGCAGTTCTTC; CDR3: CASSLALGKGAGNEQFF